Sequencing of this T cell receptor beta chain was carried out in a study of OX40 agonist ivuxolimab in advanced cancers. Regarding the complete study: Ivuxolimab was a fully human IgG2 agonistic monoclonal antibody targeting the costimulatory receptor OX40 (CD134). The purpose of peripheral TCRbeta sequencing was to test whether ivuxolimab changed TCR sequence diversity and led to clonal T-cell expansion. Of the approximately 50 dose-escalation patients, hepatocellular carcinoma was present in around 20, melanoma in roughly 15, renal cell carcinoma in 9 and head and neck cancer in 9. A male proportion of under 85% and a mean age of approximately 60 years, ranging from 23 to 79, were recorded for the dose-escalation cohort. Intravenous ivuxolimab was administered to patients every 2 weeks at six dose levels: 0.01, 0.1, 0.3, 1.5, 3 and 10 mg/kg. Partial responses occurred in three dose-escalation patients, of whom one had hepatocellular carcinoma and two had cutaneous melanoma. Patients were allowed to have had prior anti-PD-1, anti-PD-L1 or anti-CTLA-4 therapy, and approximately 41% of the dose-escalation patients had previously received checkpoint inhibitors. The paper reports the monotherapy dose-escalation portion (N ≈ 50 patients) of the phase I ivuxolimab trial. Overall study outcomes, separate from this receptor: In partial responders in the 0.1-3.0 mg/kg groups, normalized peripheral clonal expansion was found to be among the lowest, especially among CD8+ T cells. Antigen specificity was not determined for the clonally expanded peripheral T cells. On average, CD8+ T cells showed more expanded clones than CD4+ T cells after ivuxolimab. At doses of 0.1 to 3.0 mg/kg, clonal expansion of both CD4+ and CD8+ blood T cells was observed from baseline to week 6. Low levels of normalized T-cell clonal expansion were also seen in some patients who did not respond.

Patients with a history of autoimmune disease or receiving systemic immunosuppression were excluded from the trial. Peripheral blood for TCR sequencing was collected from all dose cohorts at baseline, on cycle 4 day 1, and on cycle 7 day 1. Samples came from an open-label, multicenter, first-in-human phase I dose-escalation trial of ivuxolimab. Adults with locally advanced or metastatic melanoma, renal cell carcinoma, hepatocellular carcinoma or head and neck squamous cell carcinoma were enrolled in the trial. Before TCR sequencing, CD4+ T cells and CD8+ T cells from peripheral blood were sorted into separate populations. Genomic DNA was isolated from the sorted cells so that the TCRbeta CDR3 region could be sequenced. The immunoSEQ Assay was used for sequencing of TCRbeta CDR3 regions. TCRdb took over this immuneACCESS table, retaining in-frame rearrangements with V and J assigned. Such tables are incomplete; in checked studies, under half of the missing clones stem from an unresolved V gene, and the remainder is unexplained. The sample data list roughly 70,000 clones, and about 85% of these were observed just once. The ten most abundant clones make up under 4.5% of the sample.

Details on this clone: Its antigen is unknown. No base-level quality is on record; no much larger clone is a single base apart.

This TCR was recovered from an adult with an advanced solid tumor such as melanoma, head and neck, liver or kidney cancer. The sequencing used CD4+ or CD8+ T cells sorted from blood, collected in a trial of the OX40 agonist ivuxolimab.

DNA sequence: TGCGCCAGCAGCCCGAGGGGGGATAGCAATCAGCCCCAGCATTTT. The resulting protein is CASSPRGDSNQPQHF. The chain joins TRBV5-1 to TRBJ1-5, and the D gene may be TRBD1, 6 bases matching. Its CDR3 holds 15 amino acids, cysteine through phenylalanine. Just the 45-base CDR3 DNA is kept, in frame starting at base 1. In the germline V gene, CDR1 corresponds to SGHRS and CDR2 to YFSETQ. A distance of 11 bases separates the germline ends of V and J, which lose 4 bases and 0 bases respectively.